Given below is one T cell receptor (beta chain) in context. The sample is drawn from a study of blood T cell repertoires in COVID-19. Study overall: Sites across the United States, Italy and Spain contributed samples from acute and convalescent COVID-19. Sources were T cells, B-cell-depleted T cells, or PBMCs; the material itself was cDNA or gDNA.

Methods used by the authors: Reference gene primer amplification in the assay estimated nucleated cell counts. Data came from immunoSEQ multiplex PCR; TCRdb stores just in-frame clones and leaves some out. The DNA gave D and trimming, while V, J and clone size come from that table. The table has some 11,000 clones, nearly 95% seen once. V shed 5 bases, J shed 2 bases, and the junction held 7 bases outside the gene matches. Germline CDR1 is SEHNR and CDR2 is FQNEAQ (reference sequence). The CDR3 is made up of 15 amino acids. The source of this sequence is a woman aged 70 to 79 with active COVID-19. Sequenced material: peripheral blood. The rearrangement uses TRBV7-9 and TRBJ2-3; 7 bases agree with TRBD1. CDR3 amino acids: CASSIPQGSTDTQYF. The CDR3 nucleotides are TGTGCCAGCAGCATCCCACAGGGGTCCACAGATACGCAGTATTTT.